Presented here are 14 T cell receptor beta chains from one specimen sequenced in a study of shared clonotypes between healthy human individuals. The repertoire was sequenced with immunoSEQ multiplex PCR; TCRdb's copy has only in-frame clones and lacks some. The table lists some 1 million clones, about 75% of them singletons, with approximately 1.5% in the top ten. Sequencing input: memory CD4+ T cells sorted from blood. The subset is: CD45RA-negative fraction. The receptors stem from a man between 18 and 29 years old in good health.

This chain uses TRBV6-5 with TRBJ2-1, with D possibly matching TRBD1 (6 bases). V was pared by 6 bases and J by 7 bases, with 13 bases between. Germline assignment: CDR1 MNHEY and CDR2 SVGAGI. The CDR3 is made up of 13 amino acids. The CDR3: CASSRTENNEQFF. CDR3 DNA sequence: TGTGCCAGCAGCCGGACAGAGAATAATGAGCAGTTCTTC.

The chain links TRBV7-2 to TRBJ2-7, with a possible D match to TRBD2 (6 bases). The CDR3 is made up of 16 amino acids. The ends were cut back, 2 bases at V and 0 bases at J, with 14 bases in the middle. The germline V gene has CDR1 SGHTA and CDR2 FQGNSA. CDR3 sequence reads: CASSLNGGATSYEQYF. DNA for the CDR3: TGTGCCAGCAGCTTAAACGGGGGAGCGACCTCCTACGAGCAGTACTTC.

The chain is built from TRBV19 and TRBJ1-1; possible D gene TRBD1, 5 bases. The length of the CDR3 is 13 residues. V lost 7 bases and J 6 bases, leaving 15 bases between the germline ends. Germline V gene data show CDR1 as LNHDA and CDR2 as SQIVND (reference sequence). CDR3 nucleotides: TGTGCCAGTAAGGAGGGGATTGGGGCTGAAGCTTTCTTT. Translated: CASKEGIGAEAFF.

The chain has TRBV5-1 and TRBJ2-5, with TRBD2 as a possible D gene (5 bases). The V end was cut by 0 bases, the J end by 5 bases, with 14 bases between. The CDR3 loop spans 15 amino acids. Per germline, CDR1 SGHRS and CDR2 YFSETQ. The CDR3 sequence is CASSLVSDRGETQYF. The CDR3, as DNA: TGCGCCAGCAGCTTGGTGTCCGACCGAGGGGAGACCCAGTACTTC.

The rearrangement joins TRBV20-1 to TRBJ2-7; no firm D call. V gave up 7 bases and J gave up 5 bases, with 9 bases separating them. This CDR3 is 10 amino acids long. CDR1 is DFQATT and CDR2 is SNEGSKA in the germline V gene (reference sequence). The CDR3 loop is CSVNSHEQYF. CDR3 DNA sequence: TGCAGTGTCAATTCACACGAGCAGTACTTC.

In the case of this clone: Being one base from a much bigger clone, this may be a read error. The chain recombines TRBV5-1 with TRBJ2-7; D may be TRBD1 or TRBD2 (5 bases each). V lost 2 bases to trimming and J lost 2 bases, with 8 bases between them. From germline, CDR1 is SGHRS and CDR2 YFSETQ. The CDR3 has 13 residues. CDR3 DNA sequence: TGCGCCAGCAGCTTCGGGGCCCCCTACGAGCAGTACTTC. Amino acid sequence: CASSFGAPYEQYF. The whole variable domain, remainder taken from reference TRBV5-1 and TRBJ2-7, is KAGVTQTPRYLIKTRGQQVTLSCSPISGHRSVSWYQQTPGQGLQFLFEYFSETQRNKGNFPGRFSGRQFSNSRSEMNVSTLELGDSALYLCASSFGAPYEQYFGPGTRLTVT.

The CDR3 is CASSEQMKGVNTEAFF. The CDR3 region has the DNA TGTGCCAGCAGTGAACAGATGAAGGGAGTGAACACTGAAGCTTTCTTT. The chain recombines TRBV2 with TRBJ1-1; D is ambiguous. Germline V gives CDR1 SNHLY, CDR2 FYNNEI. V was clipped by 2 bases and J by 0 bases, with 13 bases between them. There are 16 residues in the CDR3.

This rearrangement joins TRBV6-6 to TRBJ1-3; 7 positions agree with TRBD1. This CDR3 comprises 15 residues. Trimming removed 4 bases from V and 2 bases from J; junction bases left unmatched: 5. CDR1 is MNHNY, CDR2 SVGAGI, per germline (reference sequence). This CDR3 reads CASSSGGQAGNTIYF. The CDR3 DNA sequence: TGTGCCAGCAGTTCAGGGGGTCAAGCTGGAAACACCATATATTTT.

The V and J genes are TRBV2 and TRBJ2-3; D is perhaps TRBD2 (6 bases). The CDR3 covers 17 residues. Germline loops: CDR1 SNHLY, CDR2 FYNNEI. V was trimmed by 2 bases and J by 2 bases, leaving 17 bases between them. CDR3 in amino acids: CASSEFRLASFTDTQYF. CDR3 bases: TGTGCCAGCAGTGAATTTCGGCTAGCGAGCTTCACAGATACGCAGTATTTT.

V gene TRBV7-6 combines with J gene TRBJ2-2; D remains ambiguous. V was pared by 1 base and J by 6 bases, with 6 bases between. Per germline, CDR1 SGHVS and CDR2 FNYEAQ. The CDR3 runs 13 residues. The CDR3 sequence: CASSLGRAGELFF. The DNA of the CDR3 is TGTGCCAGCAGCTTAGGAAGGGCCGGGGAGCTGTTTTTT.

V gene TRBV5-6 combines with J gene TRBJ2-5; D possibly corresponds to TRBD1 (6 bases). The germline V gene has CDR1 SGHDT and CDR2 YYEEEE. The CDR3 has 16 amino acids. Trimming removed 5 bases from V and 2 bases from J, with 19 bases in between. The CDR3 protein is CASSFRLGATQETQYF. The DNA for the CDR3 is TGTGCCAGCAGTTTCAGACTGGGGGCAACACAAGAGACCCAGTACTTC. Looking up the rest from reference TRBV5-6 and TRBJ2-5 gives the full variable domain: DAGVTQSPTHLIKTRGQQVTLRCSPKSGHDTVSWYQQALGQGPQFIFQYYEEEERQRGNFPDRFSGHQFPNYSSELNVNALLLGDSALYLCASSFRLGATQETQYFGPGTRLLVL.

This clone was recorded a few times. V gene TRBV19 combines with J gene TRBJ2-1; TRBD2 agrees at 12 bases. CDR1 and CDR2 (germline): LNHDA, SQIVND (reference sequence). J gave up 10 bases and V 2 bases, and 6 bases lay outside the gene matches. The CDR3 extends over 15 amino acids. The chain's CDR3 is CASSIPELAGGEQFF. CDR3 DNA sequence: TGTGCCAGTAGTATACCCGAACTAGCGGGGGGAGAGCAGTTCTTC.

Concerning this clone: The same CDR3 also results from other DNA sequences found in this sample. This sequence joins TRBV5-6 and TRBJ1-2; TRBD1 matches at 8 bases. Unmatched junction bases numbered 5, after V lost 3 bases and J lost 7 bases. This CDR3 has 13 amino acids. Germline lookup yields CDR1 SGHDT and CDR2 YYEEEE. CDR3 loop: CASSSTGGGGYTF. CDR3 DNA: TGTGCCAGCAGCTCCACAGGGGGAGGTGGCTACACCTTC.

CDR3 protein: CASSPSGLAGIHEQFF. The CDR3 DNA reads as TGTGCCAGTAGTCCGTCGGGACTAGCGGGAATACATGAGCAGTTCTTC. The chain joins TRBV19 to TRBJ2-1; 13 positions agree with TRBD2. The CDR3 spans 16 residues. Trimming at V came to 5 bases and at J to 8 bases, leaving 9 bases not matched to a gene. Germline CDR1 is LNHDA and CDR2 is SQIVND (reference sequence).